What follows are 24 T cell receptor beta chains derived from one specimen sequenced in a study of blood T cell repertoires in COVID-19. The data were produced by immunoSEQ multiplex PCR, yet TCRdb's version contains in-frame clones alone and is incomplete. This table holds about 210,000 clones, 81% found once. Sequencing used PBMCs or T cells enriched from blood (not recorded which). These receptors were taken from a woman aged 45-65 years with acute COVID-19.

The CDR3 DNA reads TGTGCCAGCTCACCCGACTCCACCGGAAACACCATATATTTT. This codes for CASSPDSTGNTIYF. The rearrangement uses TRBV18 and TRBJ1-3; D is uncertain. Per the germline V gene, CDR1 is KGHSH and CDR2 is LQKENI. This CDR3 is 14 amino acids long. The V and J ends lost 3 bases and 4 bases respectively, with 10 bases between them.

The J gene is TRBJ1-5, the V gene TRBV4-1; weak D call: TRBD1 (6 bases). V was trimmed by 6 bases and J by 3 bases, leaving 9 bases between them. The CDR3 is made up of 13 amino acids. Germline V gives CDR1 MGHRA, CDR2 YSYEKL. The CDR3 DNA sequence: TGCGCCAGCAGTGGACAGTTCAATCAGCCCCAGCATTTT. Protein sequence: CASSGQFNQPQHF.

The CDR3 loop reads CASSSPGPQGNSPLHF. The CDR3 region has the DNA TGTGCCAGCAGTTCCCCGGGCCCACAGGGGAATTCACCCCTCCACTTT. This chain joins TRBV27 and TRBJ1-6, with 7 bases matching TRBD1. CDR1 and CDR2 from the germline V gene are MNHEY and SMNVEV (reference sequence). Germline trimming cut 4 bases from V and 7 bases from J; bases unmatched to any gene: 10. The CDR3 length is 16 residues.

For the CDR3, the DNA is TGTGCCAGCAGCCCTCGGACAGGGTTGAGGAACACCATATATTTT. It encodes CASSPRTGLRNTIYF. The chain combines TRBV28 with TRBJ1-3; 8 bases line up with TRBD1. Germline CDR1 and CDR2: MDHEN and SYDVKM. Germline trimming cut 6 bases from V and 7 bases from J; bases unmatched to any gene: 11. This CDR3 is built from 15 residues.

This clone was found once. The rearrangement uses TRBV7-2 and TRBJ2-5; maybe TRBD2 (6 bases). The CDR3 length is 17 residues. Per germline, CDR1 SGHTA and CDR2 FQGNSA. Trimming removed 5 bases from V and 2 bases from J, with 21 bases in between. CDR3 region: CASSPPGSTRPQETQYF. CDR3 DNA sequence: TGTGCCAGCAGCCCACCCGGATCGACTAGACCACAAGAGACCCAGTACTTC.

The chain has TRBV29-1 and TRBJ1-2, with TRBD1 identical over 8 bases. J lost 4 bases, V lost 5 bases, and 3 bases had no gene match. The CDR3 sequence is 12 residues long. Germline V CDR1 and CDR2: SQVTM, ANQGSEA. This CDR3 is CSVRGQGYGYTF. For the CDR3, the DNA is TGCAGCGTTCGCGGACAGGGCTATGGCTACACCTTC. The full variable domain, its missing parts supplied by reference TRBV29-1 and TRBJ1-2, is SAVISQKPSRDICQRGTSLTIQCQVDSQVTMMFWYRQQPGQSLTLIATANQGSEATYESGFVIDKFPISRPNLTFSTLTVSNMSPEDSSIYLCSVRGQGYGYTFGSGTRLTVV.

The chain combines TRBV30 with TRBJ2-2, with a possible D match to TRBD1 (5 bases). This CDR3 has 14 amino acids. V was shortened by 5 bases and J by 7 bases, with 17 bases between the two germline ends. The V gene's germline CDR1 is GTSNPN and CDR2 SVGIG (reference sequence). In nucleotides, the CDR3 is TGTGCCTGGTGGAAGGGGTTTGGAAACGGGGAGCTGTTTTTT. It is translated as CAWWKGFGNGELFF.

This clone was seen a single time. This chain connects TRBV5-1 to TRBJ2-1, with 7 bases lining up with TRBD1. V dropped 4 bases and J dropped 2; count of bases not matched to a gene: 12. Germline assignment: CDR1 SGHRS and CDR2 YFSETQ. The CDR3 is made up of 17 amino acids. This CDR3 is CASSPKPPGTAYNEQFF. DNA for the CDR3: TGCGCCAGCAGCCCAAAACCCCCCGGGACAGCCTACAATGAGCAGTTCTTC. The full variable domain, its missing parts supplied by reference TRBV5-1 and TRBJ2-1, is KAGVTQTPRYLIKTRGQQVTLSCSPISGHRSVSWYQQTPGQGLQFLFEYFSETQRNKGNFPGRFSGRQFSNSRSEMNVSTLELGDSALYLCASSPKPPGTAYNEQFFGPGTRLTVL.

V is TRBV4-1 and J is TRBJ1-3; D is ambiguous. This CDR3 has 15 amino acids. Per germline, CDR1 MGHRA and CDR2 YSYEKL. The V gene lost 2 bases and the J gene lost 5 bases, with 13 bases spanning the gap. The CDR3 here is CASSQSATVRNTIYF. In DNA form, the CDR3 reads TGCGCCAGCAGCCAATCTGCAACGGTCAGAAACACCATATATTTT.

This clone has a count of ten or more. This chain joins TRBV24-1 and TRBJ2-2; tentative D call: TRBD1 (6 bases). Germline CDR1 is KGHDR and CDR2 is SFDVKD. V was trimmed by 4 bases and J by 0 bases, leaving 14 bases between them. This CDR3 region has 17 residues. This chain's CDR3 is CATSDVSTGTNTGELFF. In nucleotides, the CDR3 is TGTGCCACCAGTGACGTTTCTACAGGGACGAACACCGGGGAGCTGTTTTTT.

The V call is TRBV4-1, the J call TRBJ2-5; TRBD2 matches 10 bases. Germline CDR1 and CDR2: MGHRA and YSYEKL. The length of the CDR3 is 17 residues. The trim removed 1 base at V and 1 base at J, leaving 6 bases unmatched. CDR3 in DNA: TGCGCCAGCAGCCAAGGAGTACTAGCGGGAACCCAAGAGACCCAGTACTTC. This translates into CASSQGVLAGTQETQYF.

As regards this clone: Other DNA sequences in this specimen translate into the identical CDR3. This chain uses TRBV28 with TRBJ1-4, with 8 positions matching TRBD1. After removal of 1 base from V and 1 base from J, the junction contained 2 bases not matched to a gene. This CDR3 has 16 residues. Germline V lookup: CDR1 MDHEN, CDR2 SYDVKM. CDR3 nucleotide sequence: TGTGCCAGCAGTTTATACGGGACAGGAACTAATGAAAAACTGTTTTTT. Protein product: CASSLYGTGTNEKLFF.

The chain recombines TRBV2 with TRBJ1-3; unclear D gene. Trimming shortened V by 0 bases and J by 4 bases, and 13 bases separated the two germline ends. Per germline, CDR1 SNHLY and CDR2 FYNNEI. This CDR3 has 16 amino acids. CDR3 DNA sequence: TGTGCCAGCAGTGAAGCGCTTTCGGGAGCAGGAAACACCATATATTTT. It yields the protein CASSEALSGAGNTIYF.

The gene calls are TRBV18 and TRBJ2-3; 8 bases fit TRBD1. The V and J ends lost 4 bases and 2 bases, in that order; junction bases with no gene match: 5. This CDR3 has 15 amino acids. Per germline, CDR1 KGHSH and CDR2 LQKENI. CDR3 bases: TGTGCCAGCTCACATGACAGGGGAACCACAGATACGCAGTATTTT. It codes for CASSHDRGTTDTQYF.

This chain joins TRBV29-1 and TRBJ1-5; 8 bases agree with TRBD1. Germline-derived CDR1 and CDR2 are SQVTM and ANQGSEA. J was trimmed by 6 bases and V by 7 bases; bases with no gene match: 11. The CDR3 extends over 14 amino acids. The CDR3 is CSALTGDRIQPQHF. In nucleotides, the CDR3 is TGCAGCGCCTTGACAGGGGATAGGATTCAGCCCCAGCATTTT.

The V call is TRBV5-1, the J call TRBJ1-6; 8 bases are a match to TRBD1. Germline V lookup: CDR1 SGHRS, CDR2 YFSETQ. The junction had 8 bases not matched to a gene; V was cut back by 2 bases and J by 10 bases. The CDR3 consists of 15 residues. CDR3 residues: CASSLRQGTDSPLHF. DNA for the CDR3: TGCGCCAGCAGCTTAAGACAGGGGACAGACTCACCCCTCCACTTT.

The genes are TRBV18 and TRBJ1-6, with 7 bases fitting TRBD1. Germline CDR1 reads KGHSH; CDR2 reads LQKENI. Trimming cost V 1 base and J 5 bases; bases outside gene matches: 2. This CDR3 is 15 amino acids long. In DNA form, the CDR3 reads TGTGCCAGCTCACCACAGGGGACAGATAATTCACCCCTCCACTTT. Encoded protein: CASSPQGTDNSPLHF.

The chain couples TRBV28 to TRBJ2-7; 11 nucleotides match TRBD1. The CDR3 contains 16 residues. Looked up from germline, CDR1 is MDHEN and CDR2 is SYDVKM. V was clipped by 7 bases and J by 3 bases; unmatched bases: 11. The CDR3 reads CASTNRLGTGGYEQYF. The CDR3, as DNA: TGTGCCAGCACCAACAGATTGGGGACAGGGGGCTACGAGCAGTACTTC.

The V gene is TRBV3-1 (or the pseudogene TRBV3-2), the J gene TRBJ2-1; 8 bases are shared with TRBD2. The length of the CDR3 is 17 residues. From germline, CDR1 is LGHDT and CDR2 YNNKEL (reference sequence). Trimming at V came to 1 base and at J to 8 bases, leaving 13 bases not matched to a gene. The CDR3: CASSQGIGTSLLHEQFF. CDR3 sequence (DNA): TGTGCCAGCAGCCAAGGTATTGGGACTAGTCTCCTCCATGAGCAGTTCTTC.

This clone was observed a handful of times. CDR3 coding DNA: TGTGCCAGCAGATCTGCATGGGACAGGTATAATTCACCCCTCCACTTT. This sequence encodes CASRSAWDRYNSPLHF. This chain joins TRBV27 and TRBJ1-6; the match to TRBD1 covers 8 bases. The germline V gene encodes CDR1 MNHEY and CDR2 SMNVEV (reference sequence). Losses at the gene ends were 6 bases for V and 4 bases for J; bases not matched to a gene: 8. There are 16 residues in the CDR3.

The chain uses TRBV21-1 and TRBJ1-1. TRBV21-1 corresponds to a pseudogene. This CDR3 spans 15 amino acids. CDR3 protein: CASSKDEEVNTEAFF. CDR3 nucleotide sequence: TGTGCCAGCAGCAAAGACGAGGAGGTGAACACTGAAGCTTTCTTT.

The rearrangement links TRBV3-1 (or the pseudogene TRBV3-2) to TRBJ1-6, with TRBD1 matching 8 bases. This CDR3 contains 19 residues. The ends lost 0 bases at V and 10 bases at J; junction bases unmatched: 17. The germline V gene has CDR1 LGHDT and CDR2 YNNKEL (reference sequence). The CDR3 protein is CASSQEGNRGTLLGSPLHF. The CDR3, as DNA: TGTGCCAGCAGCCAAGAAGGCAACAGGGGGACTCTTCTCGGGTCACCCCTCCACTTT.

This clone came up a few times. This chain joins TRBV27 and TRBJ2-3; D call uncertain. The CDR3 runs 11 residues. Germline V gene sequence: CDR1 MNHEY, CDR2 SMNVEV (reference sequence). Trimming cost V 5 bases and J 6 bases, with 6 bases left between them. The CDR3 reads CASSLFDTQYF. DNA for the CDR3: TGTGCCAGCAGTCTTTTTGATACGCAGTATTTT.

V gene TRBV6-5 combines with J gene TRBJ1-6, with 8 bases fitting TRBD1. The CDR3 contains 15 residues. The junction had 6 bases not matched to a gene; V was cut back by 5 bases and J by 6 bases. The germline V gene encodes CDR1 MNHEY and CDR2 SVGAGI. CDR3 sequence reads: CASSPRQGANSPLHF. The CDR3 DNA follows: TGTGCCAGCAGTCCCCGTCAGGGGGCTAATTCACCCCTCCACTTT.